These T cell receptor beta chains were read from a single sample in a study of multiple sclerosis patients with progressive multifocal leukoencephalopathy. Sequencing was performed with immunoSEQ multiplex PCR; in TCRdb, only in-frame clones are kept and a portion is missing. Among 25,000 to 30,000 clones listed, 90% were seen once. The starting material was PBMCs, obtained from a patient treated with natalizumab. These receptors came from a human donor with multiple sclerosis. Both conserved end residues are part of each CDR3. The size of a clone is reported for some rows only, either as once, few or many, or as a class for expanded clones.

TRBJ1-1	TRBV4-2	-	CASSPGRGTEAFF
TRBJ1-2	TRBV18	-	CASSDQANYGYTF
TRBJ1-1	TRBV7-2	-	CASSLVFTEAFF
TRBJ1-3	TRBV2	few	CASSEFGGQTSGNTIYF
TRBJ1-4	TRBV11-2	-	CASSPAGQLNEKLFF
TRBJ1-2	TRBV7-9	-	CASSLVAGHGYTF
TRBJ1-2	TRBV5-1	-	CASSWIGDGYGYTF
TRBJ2-3	TRBV6-4	once	CASRITGGASDTQYF
TRBJ2-5	TRBV19	-	CASSQEDSGVEETQYF
TRBJ2-5	TRBV4-1	-	CASSQLRTGSETQYF
TRBJ1-2	TRBV28	-	CASSPRDTNYGYTF
TRBJ2-3	TRBV4-1	-	CASSPLAGTTDTQYF
TRBJ2-2	TRBV30	-	CAWSYGTASYTGELFF
TRBJ2-5	TRBV13	-	CASSLGKGGTQYF
TRBJ2-3	TRBV11-2	-	CASIQGGAGGRGTQYF
-	TRBV7-8	-	CASSQTGGGYEQYF
TRBJ1-5	TRBV19	-	CASRPGQGGQPQHF
TRBJ2-5	TRBV11-2	-	CASSLVGARETQYF
TRBJ2-7	TRBV11-2	-	CASSWDPETGGNEQYF
TRBJ1-2	TRBV18	-	CASSRTGGGYGYTF
TRBJ1-3	TRBV7-2	-	CASRLLTGSAGNTIYF
TRBJ1-1	TRBV6-6	-	CATEQGTVKRTEAFF
TRBJ1-1	TRBV5-5	-	CASSIGLTEAFF
TRBJ1-2	TRBV7-9	-	CASTLQGNAGDGYTF
TRBJ1-2	TRBV5-4	once	CASSLGLTNYGYTF
TRBJ1-5	TRBV6-5	-	CASSSSISGGNQPQHF
TRBJ1-2	TRBV5-1	-	CASSRRRGGDYGYTF
TRBJ2-3	TRBV11-3	-	CASSLEGLATDTQYF
TRBJ2-7	TRBV13	-	CASSLGLAGVYEQYF
TRBJ2-5	TRBV7-8	-	CASSRRGGAQGETQYF
TRBJ1-5	TRBV18	-	CASSRDGNQPQHF
TRBJ1-1	TRBV18	-	CASSPQDRGLTEAFF
TRBJ1-2	TRBV10-3	-	CAISNTERYGYTF
TRBJ1-1	TRBV4-1	-	CASSQEGHQNTEAFF
TRBJ1-6	TRBV5-6	-	CASSFYPRDLSYNSPLHF
TRBJ1-3	TRBV4-2	-	CASSQDLVQGGSSGNTIYF
TRBJ2-3	TRBV6-1	-	CASSEAGGGPDTQYF
TRBJ1-4	TRBV9	-	CASSVSPYGGEEEKLFF
TRBJ2-7	TRBV19	-	CASSILAGGPYEQYF
TRBJ1-1	TRBV7-2	-	CASSPSGYLAGTEAFF
TRBJ1-6	TRBV5-6	-	CASSTRGRRSSYNSPLHF